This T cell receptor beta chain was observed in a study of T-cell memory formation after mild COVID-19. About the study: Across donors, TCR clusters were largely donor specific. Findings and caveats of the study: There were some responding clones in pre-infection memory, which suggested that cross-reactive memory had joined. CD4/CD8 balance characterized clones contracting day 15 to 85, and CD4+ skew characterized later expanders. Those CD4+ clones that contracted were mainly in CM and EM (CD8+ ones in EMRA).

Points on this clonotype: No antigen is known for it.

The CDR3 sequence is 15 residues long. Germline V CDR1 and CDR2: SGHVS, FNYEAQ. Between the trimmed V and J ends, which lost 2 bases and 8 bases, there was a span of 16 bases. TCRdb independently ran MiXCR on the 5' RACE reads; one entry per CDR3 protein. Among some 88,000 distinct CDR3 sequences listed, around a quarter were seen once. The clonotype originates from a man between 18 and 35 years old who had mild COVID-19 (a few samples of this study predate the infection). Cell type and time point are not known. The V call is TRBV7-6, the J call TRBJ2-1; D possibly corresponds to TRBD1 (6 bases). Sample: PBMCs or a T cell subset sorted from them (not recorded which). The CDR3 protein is CASSLLRQGTHEQFF. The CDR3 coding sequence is TGTGCCAGCAGCTTATTGAGGCAGGGGACCCATGAGCAGTTCTTC.